This T cell receptor (beta chain) was profiled in a study of beta chain features in type 1 diabetes. The study's findings and limits: Cells expressing TCR highly could be over-represented by cDNA sequencing. Shortening that was moderate but significant affected the TCRB CDR3s of Type 1 diabetes patients in all four CD4+ subsets.

The table lists this clone with a few counts. Its cognate antigen is unknown. Expressed TCRB transcripts got sequenced, as all isolated RNA was reverse transcribed. The assay was immunoSEQ multiplex PCR, and TCRdb's table has in-frame clones only and misses some. The repertoire holds a few hundred thousand clones, with about 12% as singletons. This CDR3 is built from 16 residues. Germline V lookup: CDR1 LNHNV, CDR2 YYDKDF (reference sequence). V was pared by 3 bases and J by 3 bases, with 16 bases between. Sequenced: naive CD4+ T cells from blood. This receptor was identified in a woman between 18 and 29 years old with type 1 diabetes. V usage is TRBV15 and J usage is TRBJ2-3; D gene uncertain. CDR3 nucleotides: TGTGCCACCAGCAGGGCCCTTGATTGGGCGACAGATACGCAGTATTTT. Translated, it gives CATSRALDWATDTQYF.